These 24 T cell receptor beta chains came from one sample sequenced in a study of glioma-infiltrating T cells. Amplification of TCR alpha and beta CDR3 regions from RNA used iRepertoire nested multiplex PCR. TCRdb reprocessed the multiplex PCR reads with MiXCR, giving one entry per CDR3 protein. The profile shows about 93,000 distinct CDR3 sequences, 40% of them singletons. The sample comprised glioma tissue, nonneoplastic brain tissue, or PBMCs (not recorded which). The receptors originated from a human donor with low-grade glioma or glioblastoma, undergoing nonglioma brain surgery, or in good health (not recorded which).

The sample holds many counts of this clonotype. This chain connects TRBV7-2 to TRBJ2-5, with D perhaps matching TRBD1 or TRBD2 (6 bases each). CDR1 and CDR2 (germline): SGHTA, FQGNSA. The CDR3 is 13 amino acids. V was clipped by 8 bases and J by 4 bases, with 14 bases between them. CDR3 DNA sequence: TGTGCCAGCGAACGGGGGCAGGGAGAGACCCAGTACTTC. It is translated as CASERGQGETQYF.

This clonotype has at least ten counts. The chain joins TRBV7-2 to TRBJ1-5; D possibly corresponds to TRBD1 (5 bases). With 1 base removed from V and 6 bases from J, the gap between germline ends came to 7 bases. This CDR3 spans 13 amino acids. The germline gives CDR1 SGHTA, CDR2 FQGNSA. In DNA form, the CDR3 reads TGTGCCAGCAGCTTAGGGGGCACTCAGCCCCAGCATTTT. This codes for CASSLGGTQPQHF.

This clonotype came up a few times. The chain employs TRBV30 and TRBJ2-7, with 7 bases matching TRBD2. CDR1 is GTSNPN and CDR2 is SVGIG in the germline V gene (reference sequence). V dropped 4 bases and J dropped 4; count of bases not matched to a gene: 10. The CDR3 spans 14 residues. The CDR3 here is CAWTQGGSIYEQYF. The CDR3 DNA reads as TGTGCCTGGACCCAAGGCGGGAGTATATACGAGCAGTACTTC.

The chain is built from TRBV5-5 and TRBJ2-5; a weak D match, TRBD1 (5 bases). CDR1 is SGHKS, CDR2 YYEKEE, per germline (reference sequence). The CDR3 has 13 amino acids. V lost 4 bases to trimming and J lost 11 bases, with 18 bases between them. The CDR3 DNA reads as TGTGCCAGCAGCGTCGACAGCTACAAAGAGCAGTACTTC. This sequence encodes CASSVDSYKEQYF.

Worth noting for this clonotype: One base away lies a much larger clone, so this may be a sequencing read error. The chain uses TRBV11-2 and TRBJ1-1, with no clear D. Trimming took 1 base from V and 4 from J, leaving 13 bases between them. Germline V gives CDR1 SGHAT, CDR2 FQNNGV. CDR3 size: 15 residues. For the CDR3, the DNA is TGTGCCAGCAGCTTAGTGTACGCTGGGCTCACTGAAGCTTTCTTT. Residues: CASSLVYAGLTEAFF.

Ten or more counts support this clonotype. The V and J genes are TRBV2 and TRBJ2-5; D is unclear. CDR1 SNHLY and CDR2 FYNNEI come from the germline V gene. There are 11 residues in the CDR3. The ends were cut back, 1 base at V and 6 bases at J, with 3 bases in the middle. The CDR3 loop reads CASSEEKTQYF. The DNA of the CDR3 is TGTGCCAGCAGTGAAGAGAAGACCCAGTACTTC.

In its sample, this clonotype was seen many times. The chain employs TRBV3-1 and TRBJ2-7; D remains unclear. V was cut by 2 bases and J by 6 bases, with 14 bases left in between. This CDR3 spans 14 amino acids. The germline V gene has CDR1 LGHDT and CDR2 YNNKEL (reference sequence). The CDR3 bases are TGTGCCAGCAGCCAACCAGGCGAAGGTAGCGAGCAGTACTTC. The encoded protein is CASSQPGEGSEQYF.

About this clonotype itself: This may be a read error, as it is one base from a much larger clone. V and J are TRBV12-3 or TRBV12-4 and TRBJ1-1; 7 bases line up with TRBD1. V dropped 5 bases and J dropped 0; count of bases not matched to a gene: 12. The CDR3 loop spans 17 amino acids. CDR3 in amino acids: CASSDLGQNIMNTEAFF. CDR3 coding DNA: TGTGCCAGCAGTGATCTGGGACAGAATATTATGAACACTGAAGCTTTCTTT.

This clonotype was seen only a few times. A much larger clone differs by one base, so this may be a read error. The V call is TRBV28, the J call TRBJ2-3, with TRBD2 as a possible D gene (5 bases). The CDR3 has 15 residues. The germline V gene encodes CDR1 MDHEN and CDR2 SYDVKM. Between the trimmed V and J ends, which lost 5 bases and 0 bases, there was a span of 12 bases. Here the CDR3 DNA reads TGTGCCAGCAGTGCGAGCGGAGTTAGCACAGATACGCAGTATTTT. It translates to CASSASGVSTDTQYF.

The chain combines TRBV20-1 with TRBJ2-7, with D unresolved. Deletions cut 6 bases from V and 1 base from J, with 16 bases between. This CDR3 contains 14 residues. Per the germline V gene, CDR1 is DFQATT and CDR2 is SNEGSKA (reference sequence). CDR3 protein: CSASSPEESYEQYF. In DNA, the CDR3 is TGCAGTGCCAGCTCACCAGAGGAATCCTACGAGCAGTACTTC.

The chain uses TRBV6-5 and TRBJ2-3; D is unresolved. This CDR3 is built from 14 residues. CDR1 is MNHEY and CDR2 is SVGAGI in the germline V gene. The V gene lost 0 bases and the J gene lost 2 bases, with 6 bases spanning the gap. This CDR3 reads CASSYSDITDTQYF. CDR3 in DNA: TGTGCCAGCAGTTACTCCGATATCACAGATACGCAGTATTTT.

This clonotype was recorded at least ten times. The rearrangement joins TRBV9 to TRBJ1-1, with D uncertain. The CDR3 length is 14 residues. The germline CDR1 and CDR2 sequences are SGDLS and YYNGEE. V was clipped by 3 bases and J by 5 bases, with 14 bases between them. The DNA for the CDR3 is TGTGCCAGCAGCGCGGGGAGGGCCCTGACTGAAGCTTTCTTT. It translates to CASSAGRALTEAFF. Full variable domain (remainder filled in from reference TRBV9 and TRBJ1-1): DSGVTQTPKHLITATGQRVTLRCSPRSGDLSVYWYQQSLDQGLQFLIQYYNGEERAKGNILERFSAQQFPDLHSELNLSSLELGDSALYFCASSAGRALTEAFFGQGTRLTVV.

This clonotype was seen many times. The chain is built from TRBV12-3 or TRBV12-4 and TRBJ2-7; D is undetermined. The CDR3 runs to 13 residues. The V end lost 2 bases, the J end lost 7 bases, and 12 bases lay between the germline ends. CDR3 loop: CASSLYAGREQYF. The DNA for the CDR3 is TGTGCCAGCAGTTTATACGCAGGCAGGGAGCAGTACTTC.

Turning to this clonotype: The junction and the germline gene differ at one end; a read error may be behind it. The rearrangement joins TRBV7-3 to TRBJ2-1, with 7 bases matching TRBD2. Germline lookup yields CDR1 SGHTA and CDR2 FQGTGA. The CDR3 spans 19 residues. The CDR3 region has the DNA TGTGTCAGCAGCCCGACTAGCCCTTTCCCCCCAAACTCCTACAATGAGCAGTTCTTC. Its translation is CVSSPTSPFPPNSYNEQFF.

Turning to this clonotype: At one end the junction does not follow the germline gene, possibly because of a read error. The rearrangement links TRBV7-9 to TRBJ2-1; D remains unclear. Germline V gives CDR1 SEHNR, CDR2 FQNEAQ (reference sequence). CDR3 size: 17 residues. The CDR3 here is CASSLEFGGPIPNGQFF. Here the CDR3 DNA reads TGTGCCAGCAGCTTAGAGTTCGGTGGGCCAATCCCTAATGGGCAGTTCTTC.

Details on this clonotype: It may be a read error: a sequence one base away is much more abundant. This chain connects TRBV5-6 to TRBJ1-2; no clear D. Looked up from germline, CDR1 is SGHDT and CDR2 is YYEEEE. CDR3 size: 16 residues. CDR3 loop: CASSLVSGGLPYSYTF. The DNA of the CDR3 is TGTGCCAGCAGCTTGGTGTCAGGTGGACTTCCCTATAGCTACACCTTC. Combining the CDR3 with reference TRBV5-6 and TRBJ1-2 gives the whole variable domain DAGVTQSPTHLIKTRGQQVTLRCSPKSGHDTVSWYQQALGQGPQFIFQYYEEEERQRGNFPDRFSGHQFPNYSSELNVNALLLGDSALYLCASSLVSGGLPYSYTFGSGTRLTVV.

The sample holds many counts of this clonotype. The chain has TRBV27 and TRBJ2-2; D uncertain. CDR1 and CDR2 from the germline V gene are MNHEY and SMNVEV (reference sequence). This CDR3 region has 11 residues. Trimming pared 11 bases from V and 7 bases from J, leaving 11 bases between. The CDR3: CAGYKGGELFF. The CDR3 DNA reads TGTGCCGGCTATAAGGGCGGGGAGCTGTTTTTT.

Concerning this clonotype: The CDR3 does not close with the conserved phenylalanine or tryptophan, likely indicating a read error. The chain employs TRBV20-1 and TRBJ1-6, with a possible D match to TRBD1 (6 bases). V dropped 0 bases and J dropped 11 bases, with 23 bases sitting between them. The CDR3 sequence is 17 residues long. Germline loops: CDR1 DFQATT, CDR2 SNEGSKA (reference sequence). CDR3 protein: CSARDNSPGHVNPPLHL. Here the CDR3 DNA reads TGCAGTGCTAGAGATAACTCCCCGGGACACGTCAATCCACCCCTCCACCTT.

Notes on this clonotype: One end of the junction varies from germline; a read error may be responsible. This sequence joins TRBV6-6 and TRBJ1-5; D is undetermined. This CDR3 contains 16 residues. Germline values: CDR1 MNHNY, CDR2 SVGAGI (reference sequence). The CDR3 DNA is TGTGCCAGCAGTTACTCGAGGGCCTGTGGTAATCAGCCCCAGCACTTT. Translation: CASSYSRACGNQPQHF.

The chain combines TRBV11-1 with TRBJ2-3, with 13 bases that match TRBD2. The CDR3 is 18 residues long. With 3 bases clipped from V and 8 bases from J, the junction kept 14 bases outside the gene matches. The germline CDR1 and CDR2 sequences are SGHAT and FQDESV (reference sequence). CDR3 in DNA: TGTGCCAGCAGCTTGCGTACTAGCGGGAGGGCCTTACGAGTTACGCAGTATTTT. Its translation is CASSLRTSGRALRVTQYF.

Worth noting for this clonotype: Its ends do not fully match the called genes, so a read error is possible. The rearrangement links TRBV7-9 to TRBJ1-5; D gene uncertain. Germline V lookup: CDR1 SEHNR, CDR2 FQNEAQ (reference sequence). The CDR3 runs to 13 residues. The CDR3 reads CASSLSSNQPQRF. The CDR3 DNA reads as TGTGCCAGCAGCTTATCAAGTAATCAGCCCCAGCGTTTT.

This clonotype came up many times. CDR3 DNA sequence: TGCAGTGCTAGAAGAGGATCTCCCCAGGGCTCCTACGAGCAGTACTTC. It yields the protein CSARRGSPQGSYEQYF. The chain joins TRBV20-1 to TRBJ2-7, with D tentatively TRBD1 (5 bases). The CDR3 sequence is 16 residues long. V lost 2 bases to trimming and J lost 0 bases, with 17 bases between them. The germline V gene encodes CDR1 DFQATT and CDR2 SNEGSKA (reference sequence).

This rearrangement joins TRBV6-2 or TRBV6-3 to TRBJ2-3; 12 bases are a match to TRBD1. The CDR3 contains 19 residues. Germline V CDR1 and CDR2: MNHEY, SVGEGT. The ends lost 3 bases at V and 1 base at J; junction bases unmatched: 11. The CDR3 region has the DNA TGTGCCAGCAGTTATTCCGGGACAGGGGGCTCGTTGGGCACAGATACGCAGTATTTT. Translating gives CASSYSGTGGSLGTDTQYF.

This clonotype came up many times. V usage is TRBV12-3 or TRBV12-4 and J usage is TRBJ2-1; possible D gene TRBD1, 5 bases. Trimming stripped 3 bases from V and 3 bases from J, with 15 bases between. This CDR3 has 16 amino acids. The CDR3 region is CASSFPDSPNYNEQFF. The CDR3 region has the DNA TGTGCCAGCAGTTTCCCAGACAGCCCCAACTACAATGAGCAGTTCTTC.